This TCR beta chain was retrieved from a study of long-term antiretroviral therapy in people with HIV (dated by TCRdb to between 2021 and 2024). Notes on the research overall: The earliest samples were collected about a decade before the 2015 WHO recommendation for immediate ART, when ART was typically delayed until CD4 counts fell. A retrospective serial study tested whether ART initiation and durable HIV suppression were associated with changes in peripheral blood TRB repertoire composition and diversity. The cohort contributed fewer than 200 cryopreserved PBMC samples from about 30 adults with confirmed HIV infection, collected serially over a mean of roughly 6 years (range 1-12). Of the roughly 30 participants with HIV, more than 10 were female. Test extractions of a monoclonal T-cell line alongside a few dozen polyclonal samples showed no cross-contamination during QIAcube processing.

Overall study results and their limits: No data were available on ART adherence, viral resistance or therapy changes, limiting inferences about post-ART repertoire changes. Because pre-ART samples had limited cell numbers, unsorted PBMC were profiled rather than sorted CD4+ and CD8+ T cells. Expanded TRB clones identified before ART initiation dominated the repertoire at all time points, although this dominance fluctuated and declined in many PLHIV after ART. A significant increase in TRB diversity was found to be associated with ART initiation, although TRB diversity was observed to remain significantly below that of transplant donor controls even after long-term ART. The samples were dated from about 2003 to 2017, and the ART regimens that were used may be less effective than current ART regimens. Limited PBMC availability meant only the TCR beta chain was sequenced, without alpha chain pairing. Narrower CDR3 length ranges were observed in HIV repertoires than in controls, and an antigen-experienced repertoire with only a slight naive shift after ART was suggested by the network structure.

The junction shows trimming of 1 base on V and 4 bases on J, plus 11 bases between the germline ends. In the germline V gene (reference sequence), CDR1 corresponds to SGHAT and CDR2 to FQDESV. Counted from cysteine to phenylalanine, this CDR3 has 15 amino acids. The retained sequence is limited to the CDR3, 45 bases, with the frame set at the first base. Points on this clone: Its target antigen remains unknown. No much larger clonotype is one base removed from it; base qualities were not supplied.

Sequencing of the TRB variable region was done with the immunoSEQ hsTCRB v3.0 assay at survey level resolution. A depth of about 40,000-50,000 T-cell genomes per sample was targeted for TRB sequencing. Pooled TRB libraries were sequenced on an Illumina MiSeq with a v3 150-cycle kit. Processing in the source paper ran as follows. Analysis of repertoires was carried out in R inside a reproducible Nextflow workflow spanning QC, data transformation and analysis. LymphoSeq2, an R package for exploring AIRR-Seq data, was used to implement custom analyses. A few samples that yielded fewer than 5000 total TRB sequences were excluded, so that approximately 170 HIV repertoires were analyzed. Among the 180 to 200 HIV repertoires that were kept, 59 were collected before ART initiation and under 150 were collected after ART initiation. Repertoires were downsampled to 5000 TRB nucleotide sequences, and summary statistics were averaged over 100 downsampling iterations. Only TRB sequences with CDR3 regions of at least seven amino acids were retained for analysis. Diversity was assessed using a clonality score derived from Shannon entropy and using the Gini coefficient. In repertoire networks, the top 5000 CDR3 amino acid sequences were linked whenever an edit distance of one separated two sequences. For TRB CDR3 amino acid sequences, GLIPH2 was used to predict antigen specificity groups and MHC restriction. To flag known CMV, EBV, HIV or tissue antigen associations, CDR3 amino acid sequences were matched against VDJdb and McPAS-TCR. Pre-ART, post-ART and control groups were compared with Wilcoxon signed-rank tests and Holm-Bonferroni correction. The table comes from immuneACCESS by way of TCRdb, which keeps in-frame sequences with V and J called. Part of the clones is missing from these tables; in studies checked, under half for an unresolved V gene and the rest for unknown reasons. That table gives V, J and clone size, and the DNA gave D and trimming. The sample yields about 43,000 clones; more than 75% were counted once. In total, the top ten clones hold around 4.7% of the sample.

To be included, a participant needed at least one PBMC sample from before ART initiation plus at least two post-ART samples. Every participant with HIV received treatment in the United States of America. Before DNA extraction, cryopreserved samples of roughly 1-11 million PBMC were thawed and then washed. At the time of the earliest PBMC sample, participants with HIV were aged between roughly 20 and 54 years. Each participant contributed PBMC samples from 1-4 timepoints before ART initiation and 2-8 timepoints after ART initiation, with a median of 7 samples. Serial HIV viral load, CD4+ T-cell count, ART history and demographic data were obtained for every participant. Using a Qiagen kit on a QIAcube, genomic DNA was extracted from unsorted PBMC, with samples processed in batches of 12.

This TCR derives from a woman in her 50s with HIV. Sequenced material: unsorted PBMCs, taken 0.1 years before starting antiretroviral therapy. The rearrangement combines TRBV11-1 with TRBJ2-1, with the identity of the D gene unclear. The DNA sequence is TGTGCCAGCAGCTTAGGGCAGCCGCCTTACAATGAGCAGTTCTTC. Translated, it reads CASSLGQPPYNEQFF.